These T cell receptor beta chains were read from a single sample in a study of T cell changes during pregnancy in multiple sclerosis. Generated by immunoSEQ multiplex PCR, the TCRdb table keeps only in-frame clones and is missing some. The sample has roughly 12,000 clones, around 83% seen once. The sample was CD8+ T cells from peripheral blood mononuclear cells, taken in the second trimester of pregnancy. Receptor source: a female donor in good health, enrolled as a control in a pregnancy study. CDR3s include the opening cysteine and the closing phenylalanine or tryptophan. Fields, in order: D gene, CDR3 length, J gene, V gene, CDR3 protein, CDR3 DNA. A D gene is named only where the DNA matches it firmly.

. 13 TRBJ1-1 TRBV11-2 CASSLENRPEAFF TGTGCCAGCAGCTTAGAGAACAGGCCTGAAGCTTTCTTT
TRBD1 17 TRBJ1-4 TRBV7-9 CASSPRRVGTGDEKLFF TGTGCCAGCAGCCCAAGGAGGGTTGGGACAGGGGATGAAAAACTGTTTTTT
TRBD2 16 TRBJ2-2 TRBV5-4 CASSLGLAGDTGELFF TGTGCCAGCAGCTTAGGTCTAGCGGGGGACACCGGGGAGCTGTTTTTT
TRBD1 15 TRBJ2-5 TRBV27 CASSGTAGTLETQYF TGTGCCAGCAGTGGGACAGCAGGGACGCTAGAGACCCAGTACTTC
. 15 TRBJ1-2 TRBV27 CASTYLGQEAYGYTF TGTGCCAGCACTTACCTCGGGCAGGAGGCCTATGGCTACACCTTC
TRBD1 14 TRBJ1-1 TRBV5-5 CASSLRTGGTEAFF TGTGCCAGCAGCTTGAGGACAGGCGGGACTGAAGCTTTCTTT
. 13 TRBJ1-1 TRBV2 CASSVGAGSEAFF TGTGCCAGCAGTGTAGGGGCCGGCTCTGAAGCTTTCTTT
TRBD1 15 TRBJ1-3 TRBV27 CASSQTGDSGNTIYF TGTGCCAGCAGCCAAACAGGGGACTCTGGAAACACCATATATTTT
TRBD1 15 TRBJ1-2 TRBV7-8 CASSLGDRTNYGYTF TGTGCCAGCAGCTTAGGGGACAGGACTAACTATGGCTACACCTTC
. 15 TRBJ2-1 TRBV19 CASTHSGGVYNEQFF TGTGCCAGTACCCATAGCGGAGGGGTCTACAATGAGCAGTTCTTC
. 16 TRBJ2-7 TRBV15 CATSRDLRGLSYEQYF TGTGCCACCAGCAGAGATCTGAGAGGGCTCTCCTACGAGCAGTACTTC
TRBD1 13 TRBJ1-6 TRBV7-9 CASSLTQGAPLHF TGTGCCAGCAGCTTAACACAGGGGGCTCCCCTCCACTTT
. 14 TRBJ1-1 TRBV6-8 CASSYEQREPEAFF TGTGCCAGCAGTTACGAACAGCGGGAACCTGAAGCTTTCTTT
TRBD2 20 TRBJ2-4 TRBV29-1 CSVSGTGTSGETLAKNIQYF TGCAGCGTTTCTGGAACCGGGACTAGCGGAGAGACCCTAGCCAAAAACATTCAGTACTTC
TRBD1 14 TRBJ2-7 TRBV13 CASSSRDRGYEQYF TGTGCCAGCAGCTCCCGGGACAGGGGCTACGAGCAGTACTTC
TRBD1 16 TRBJ1-1 TRBV13 CASSLYRGRERTEAFF TGTGCCAGCAGCTTGTACAGGGGGCGCGAACGCACTGAAGCTTTCTTT
TRBD1 14 TRBJ1-2 TRBV30 CAWGDRAKFYGYTF TGTGCCTGGGGGGACAGGGCTAAATTCTATGGCTACACCTTC
. 14 TRBJ1-1 TRBV7-9 CASSQGQLNTEAFF TGTGCCAGCAGCCAAGGACAGCTGAACACTGAAGCTTTCTTT
TRBD2 15 TRBJ2-4 TRBV4-2 CASSQDGLAENIQYF TGTGCCAGCAGCCAAGATGGGCTAGCGGAAAACATTCAGTACTTC
. 11 TRBJ2-7 TRBV27 CASSSLSEQYF TGTGCCAGCAGTTCACTTTCCGAGCAGTACTTC
. 12 TRBJ1-1 TRBV5-4 CASSSRGGEAFF TGTGCCAGCAGCTCCAGGGGTGGTGAAGCTTTCTTT
. 14 TRBJ1-5 TRBV7-9 CASSLGGPNQPQHF TGTGCCAGCAGCTTAGGGGGCCCCAATCAGCCCCAGCATTTT
TRBD1 14 TRBJ1-2 TRBV10-3 CAISRGQGAYGYIF TGTGCCATCAGTCGGGGACAGGGGGCATATGGCTACATCTTC
. 14 TRBJ2-7 TRBV7-2 CASSFPRGGYEQYF TGTGCCAGCAGCTTTCCCAGGGGCGGCTACGAGCAGTACTTC
. 13 TRBJ2-7 TRBV5-4 CASSSEEAYEQYF TGTGCCAGCAGCTCGGAGGAAGCCTACGAGCAGTACTTC